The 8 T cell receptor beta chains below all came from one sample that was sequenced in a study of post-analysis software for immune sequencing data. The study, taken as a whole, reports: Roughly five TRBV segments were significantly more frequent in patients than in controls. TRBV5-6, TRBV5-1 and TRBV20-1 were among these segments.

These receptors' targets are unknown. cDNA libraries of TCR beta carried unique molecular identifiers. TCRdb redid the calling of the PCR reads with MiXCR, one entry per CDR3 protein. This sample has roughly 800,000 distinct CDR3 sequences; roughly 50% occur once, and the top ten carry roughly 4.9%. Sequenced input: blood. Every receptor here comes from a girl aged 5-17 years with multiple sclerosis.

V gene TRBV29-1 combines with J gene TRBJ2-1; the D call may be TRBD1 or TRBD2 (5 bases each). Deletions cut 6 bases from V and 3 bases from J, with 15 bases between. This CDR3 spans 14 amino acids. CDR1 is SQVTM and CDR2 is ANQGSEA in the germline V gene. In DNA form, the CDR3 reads TGCAGCGTGGGAATGGGGGAACGCTACAATGAGCAGTTCTTC. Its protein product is CSVGMGERYNEQFF.

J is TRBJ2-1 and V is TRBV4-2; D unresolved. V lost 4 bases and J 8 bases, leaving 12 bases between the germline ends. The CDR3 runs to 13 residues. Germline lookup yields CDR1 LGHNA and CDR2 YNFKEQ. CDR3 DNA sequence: TGTGCCAGCAGCCCGCCTGGGTTCGATGAGCAGTTCTTC. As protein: CASSPPGFDEQFF.

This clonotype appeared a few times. CDR3 loop: CASSVGMRGSGYTF. DNA of the CDR3: TGTGCCAGCAGCGTCGGTATGCGTGGGTCAGGCTACACCTTC. V usage is TRBV9 and J usage is TRBJ1-2; D is unresolved. With 2 bases removed from V and 8 bases from J, the gap between germline ends came to 16 bases. The CDR3 consists of 14 residues. Germline assignment: CDR1 SGDLS and CDR2 YYNGEE. Looking up the rest from reference TRBV9 and TRBJ1-2 gives the full variable domain: DSGVTQTPKHLITATGQRVTLRCSPRSGDLSVYWYQQSLDQGLQFLIQYYNGEERAKGNILERFSAQQFPDLHSELNLSSLELGDSALYFCASSVGMRGSGYTFGSGTRLTVV.

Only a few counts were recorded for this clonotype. This chain's CDR3 is CASSSPNAGVGTYEQYF. The DNA for the CDR3 is TGTGCCAGCAGCTCACCCAATGCGGGAGTAGGGACCTACGAGCAGTACTTC. The chain joins TRBV7-2 to TRBJ2-7; 7 nucleotides line up with TRBD2. V was clipped by 4 bases and J by 2 bases; unmatched bases: 14. The CDR3 length is 17 residues. Germline values: CDR1 SGHTA, CDR2 FQGNSA.

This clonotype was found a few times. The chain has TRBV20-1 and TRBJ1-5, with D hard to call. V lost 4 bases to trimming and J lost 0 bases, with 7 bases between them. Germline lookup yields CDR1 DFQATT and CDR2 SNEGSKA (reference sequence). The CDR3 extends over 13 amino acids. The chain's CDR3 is CSAMRDSNQPQHF. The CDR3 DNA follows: TGCAGTGCTATGAGGGATAGCAATCAGCCCCAGCATTTT.

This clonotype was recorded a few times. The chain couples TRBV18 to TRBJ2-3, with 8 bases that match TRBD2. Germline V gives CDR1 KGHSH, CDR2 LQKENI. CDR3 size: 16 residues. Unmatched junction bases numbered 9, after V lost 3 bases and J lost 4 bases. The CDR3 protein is CASSPNLAGGSDTQYF. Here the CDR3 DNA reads TGTGCCAGCTCACCGAACCTAGCGGGTGGTTCAGATACGCAGTATTTT.

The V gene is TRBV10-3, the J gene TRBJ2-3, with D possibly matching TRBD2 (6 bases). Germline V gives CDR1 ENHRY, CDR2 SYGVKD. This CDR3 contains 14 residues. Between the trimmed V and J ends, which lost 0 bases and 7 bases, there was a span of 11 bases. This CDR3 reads CAISESEGSNTQYF. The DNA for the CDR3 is TGTGCCATCAGTGAGTCGGAGGGCTCCAATACGCAGTATTTT.

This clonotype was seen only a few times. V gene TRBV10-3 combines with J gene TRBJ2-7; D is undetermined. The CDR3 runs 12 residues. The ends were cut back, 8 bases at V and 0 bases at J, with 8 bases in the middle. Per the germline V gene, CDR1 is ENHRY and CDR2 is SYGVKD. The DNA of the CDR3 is TGTGCCATCCGGGCAGCCTCCTACGAGCAGTACTTC. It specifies CAIRAASYEQYF.